This TCR beta chain was captured in a study of spatial heterogeneity in lung cancer. On the study more broadly: More beta-chain than alpha-chain sequences were consistently detected.

MiXCR was run by TCRdb on the 5' RACE reads, yielding one entry per CDR3 protein. The repertoire holds approximately 20,000 distinct CDR3 sequences, 9% to 10% seen once, with less than 25% in the top ten. This clonotype has at least ten counts. This CDR3 spans 13 amino acids. V gave up 8 bases and J gave up 3 bases, with 11 bases separating them. Time point defined: blood at routine non-recurrence follow-up after resection. The input material, whole RNA from tumor, nontumor lung or frozen PBMC, was sequenced unsorted. The TCR was taken from a male donor with early-stage non-small cell lung cancer. The specimen was PBMCs, collected at follow-up. The V and J genes are TRBV12-3 or TRBV12-4 and TRBJ1-5; D unclear. CDR3 sequence: CASRSLPNQPQHF. Here the CDR3 DNA reads TGTGCCAGCCGCAGTCTTCCCAATCAGCCCCAGCATTTT.